The 27 T cell receptor beta chains below come from one sample, sequenced in a study of blood T cells in healthy people across ages (dated by TCRdb to about 2015). To prepare the library, 5' RACE was applied. Sequencing took place on an Illumina HiSeq 2500. A second PCR of about 6 to 11 cycles was performed with a sample-barcoded 5' primer and a J-beta primer mix. TCRdb took the public reads, trimmed them with fastp at Q25, ran MiXCR for clone calling and kept in-frame beta chains. Rows with a matching CDR3 protein are joined into one entry that keeps the most common DNA and genes. This sample gives roughly 1.7 million distinct CDR3 sequences in total; around 35% of them show up just once. Approximately 10% of the sample comes from the top ten. Sequenced sample: blood. These receptors all come from a woman aged 30 to 39 in good health.

This clonotype was seen a handful of times. The chain joins TRBV3-1 to TRBJ2-3; 9 nucleotides match TRBD2. In germline, CDR1 is LGHDT, CDR2 YNNKEL (reference sequence). Losses at the gene ends were 1 base for V and 6 bases for J; bases not matched to a gene: 5. The CDR3 has 15 residues. CDR3 residues: CASSQGGGATDTQYF. CDR3 nucleotide sequence: TGTGCCAGCAGCCAAGGCGGGGGGGCTACGGATACGCAGTATTTT.

The rearrangement links TRBV13 to TRBJ1-1; perhaps TRBD1 as D (5 bases). Trimming shortened V by 7 bases and J by 0 bases, and 15 bases separated the two germline ends. The CDR3 covers 15 residues. Per the germline V gene, CDR1 is PRHDT and CDR2 is FYEKMQ (reference sequence). CDR3 nucleotides: TGTGCCAGCACTAAGATTGGGGCAGTGAACACTGAAGCTTTCTTT. Translated, it gives CASTKIGAVNTEAFF.

V is TRBV20-1 and J is TRBJ2-5; D assignment may be TRBD1 or TRBD2 (5 bases each). The CDR3 is 14 amino acids. CDR1 DFQATT and CDR2 SNEGSKA come from the germline V gene (reference sequence). V dropped 3 bases and J dropped 11 bases, with 22 bases sitting between them. The CDR3 here is CSARGTFSSWEQYF. The CDR3 bases are TGCAGTGCTAGGGGGACGTTCTCCTCGTGGGAGCAGTACTTC.

The rearrangement joins TRBV9 to TRBJ2-3; TRBD1 agrees at 7 bases. The J call may be mistaken, given a closer DNA end match to TRBJ1-5. This CDR3 contains 16 residues. From germline, CDR1 is SGDLS and CDR2 YYNGEE. The CDR3 loop is CASSVSQGGSTDTQHF. CDR3 DNA: TGTGCCAGCAGCGTATCCCAGGGGGGAAGCACAGATACGCAGCATTTT.

This chain links TRBV3-1 with TRBJ1-2; 7 positions match TRBD1. CDR1 is LGHDT and CDR2 is YNNKEL in the germline V gene (reference sequence). The CDR3 is made up of 17 amino acids. The junction had 10 bases not matched to a gene; V was cut back by 2 bases and J by 1 base. CDR3 sequence reads: CASSQFKQGQVNYGYTF. CDR3 DNA sequence: TGTGCCAGCAGCCAATTCAAACAGGGGCAGGTTAACTATGGCTACACCTTC.

In the case of this clonotype: Because the CDR3 is missing its conserved closing phenylalanine or tryptophan, this is likely a read error. This chain joins TRBV6-4 and TRBJ2-1; 10 bases are a match to TRBD2. The CDR3 length is 16 residues. After removal of 5 bases from V and 3 bases from J, the junction contained 7 bases not matched to a gene. Looked up from germline, CDR1 is MRHNA and CDR2 is SNTAGT. This CDR3 reads CASSQTSGALYNEQFV. For the CDR3, the DNA is TGTGCCAGCAGTCAAACTAGCGGGGCCCTCTACAATGAGCAGTTCGTC.

The V gene is TRBV11-2, the J gene TRBJ2-5; D not certain. V lost 4 bases and J lost 4, with 16 bases in between. The CDR3 loop spans 15 amino acids. Germline CDR1 reads SGHAT; CDR2 reads FQNNGV. The chain's CDR3 is CASSSSPDMVETQYF. In nucleotides, the CDR3 is TGTGCCAGCAGCTCGTCCCCCGACATGGTAGAGACCCAGTACTTC.

This clonotype was found a few times. The chain is built from TRBV11-2 and TRBJ2-7, with TRBD2 identical over 7 bases. Trimming at V came to 1 base and at J to 6 bases, leaving 6 bases not matched to a gene. The germline V gene encodes CDR1 SGHAT and CDR2 FQNNGV. This CDR3 is 14 amino acids long. CDR3 DNA sequence: TGTGCCAGCAGCTTAGGGGGGAGGGCCGCCGAGCAGTACTTC. This gives the protein CASSLGGRAAEQYF. Filled out from reference TRBV11-2 and TRBJ2-7, the complete variable domain reads EAGVAQSPRYKIIEKRQSVAFWCNPISGHATLYWYQQILGQGPKLLIQFQNNGVVDDSQLPKDRFSAERLKGVDSTLKIQPAKLEDSAVYLCASSLGGRAAEQYFGPGTRLTVT.

The V gene is TRBV2, the J gene TRBJ2-7; D is ambiguous. Trimming pared 6 bases from V and 6 bases from J, leaving 12 bases between. The germline V gene has CDR1 SNHLY and CDR2 FYNNEI. The CDR3 sequence is 12 residues long. The CDR3 DNA follows: TGTGCCAGCAGCTTAAAAAACGCCGAGCAGTACTTC. It specifies CASSLKNAEQYF.

The chain joins TRBV20-1 to TRBJ2-1; 7 bases are shared with TRBD2. The J call is uncertain, as TRBJ2-7 better fits the DNA end. CDR3 length equals 16 residues. Germline lookup yields CDR1 DFQATT and CDR2 SNEGSKA (reference sequence). Here the CDR3 reads CSASIAGESSYNEQYF. The CDR3, as DNA: TGCAGTGCTAGTATCGCGGGGGAGAGCTCCTACAATGAGCAGTACTTC.

This clonotype has a handful of counts. The rearrangement uses TRBV5-1 and TRBJ2-3; TRBD2 matches at 10 bases. CDR1 and CDR2 (germline): SGHRS, YFSETQ. The CDR3 extends over 17 amino acids. The V gene end was trimmed by 1 base and the J gene end by 5 bases; junction bases not matched to a gene: 10. The CDR3 sequence is CASSLSASGRGKDTQYF. The DNA for the CDR3 is TGCGCCAGCAGCTTGTCGGCTAGCGGGAGAGGAAAAGATACGCAGTATTTT.

The chain joins TRBV3-1 to TRBJ2-3, with no clear D. The CDR3 has 12 amino acids. From germline, CDR1 is LGHDT and CDR2 YNNKEL (reference sequence). V was shortened by 10 bases and J by 4 bases, with 12 bases between the two germline ends. DNA for the CDR3: TGTGCCAAGGGCAGGCCCCCAGATACGCAGTATTTT. Its protein product is CAKGRPPDTQYF.

This clonotype was picked up a small number of times. The chain combines TRBV9 with TRBJ2-3; 7 bases are shared with TRBD2. The CDR3 covers 15 residues. The trim removed 7 bases at V and 0 bases at J, leaving 8 bases unmatched. Germline values: CDR1 SGDLS, CDR2 YYNGEE. The CDR3 DNA is TGTGCCAGCGGTCGGGGGGACCGTAGCACAGATACGCAGTATTTT. It is translated as CASGRGDRSTDTQYF.

Note on this clonotype: Compared with germline, one end of the junction differs, possibly owing to a read error. The chain has TRBV6-5 and TRBJ2-7; D possibly matches TRBD1 or TRBD2 (7 bases each). The length of the CDR3 is 18 residues. The V gene's germline CDR1 is MNHEY and CDR2 SVGAGI. CDR3 sequence (DNA): TGTACCAGCAGTTACTCGATGGGCGCAGGGGGGGTGTCCTACGAGCAGTACTTC. It translates to CTSSYSMGAGGVSYEQYF.

This clonotype was recorded at least ten times. CDR3 sequence: CSAPGGALNEKLFF. For the CDR3, the DNA is TGCAGTGCCCCAGGGGGGGCGCTTAATGAAAAACTGTTTTTT. V gene TRBV20-1 combines with J gene TRBJ1-4, with 7 bases matching TRBD1. Per germline, CDR1 DFQATT and CDR2 SNEGSKA (reference sequence). J gave up 4 bases and V 6 bases, and 8 bases lay outside the gene matches. The CDR3 contains 14 residues.

This clonotype occurred a few times. The chain links TRBV7-9 to TRBJ2-1, with 9 bases identical to TRBD1. Germline assignment: CDR1 SEHNR and CDR2 FQNEAQ (reference sequence). The CDR3 runs to 15 residues. V lost 1 base to trimming and J lost 6 bases; unmatched junction nucleotides: 4. The CDR3 region is CASSLGVQGANEQFF. The CDR3 DNA reads TGTGCCAGCAGCTTAGGAGTACAGGGGGCCAATGAGCAGTTCTTC.

There are a few counts of this clonotype. The chain is built from TRBV28 and TRBJ2-2, with D possibly matching TRBD2 (7 bases). Trimming cost V 7 bases and J 9 bases, with 21 bases left between them. This CDR3 is built from 15 residues. In germline, CDR1 is MDHEN, CDR2 SYDVKM. CDR3 bases: TGTGCCAGCACCATAGGGGGGACGGGAGGAAGGGAGCTGTTTTTT. Amino acids: CASTIGGTGGRELFF.

This chain uses TRBV5-1 with TRBJ2-5; 7 positions match TRBD1. The V segment lost 3 bases and the J segment 8 bases; nucleotides outside the gene matches: 16. This CDR3 is built from 16 residues. From germline, CDR1 is SGHRS and CDR2 YFSETQ. CDR3 protein: CASSSDGTAWINTQYF. Here the CDR3 DNA reads TGCGCCAGCAGCTCGGACGGGACAGCTTGGATTAACACCCAGTACTTC.

The chain joins TRBV7-6 to TRBJ1-1; a weak D match, TRBD1 (6 bases). This CDR3 has 14 residues. Per the germline V gene, CDR1 is SGHVS and CDR2 is FNYEAQ. V was trimmed by 4 bases and J by 4 bases, leaving 13 bases between them. Here the CDR3 reads CASSSNDRSTEAFF. The CDR3, as DNA: TGTGCCAGCAGCTCCAACGACAGGTCCACTGAAGCTTTCTTT.

This clonotype was observed a few times. The rearrangement links TRBV7-9 to TRBJ2-4; perhaps TRBD2 as D (7 bases). Germline lookup yields CDR1 SEHNR and CDR2 FQNEAQ (reference sequence). The CDR3 runs to 14 residues. V lost 2 bases, J lost 13 bases, and 18 bases lay in between. The CDR3 is CASSLIGGAGEQYF. For the CDR3, the DNA is TGTGCCAGCAGCTTAATAGGGGGGGCAGGGGAGCAGTACTTC.

The table lists this clonotype with a few counts. V is TRBV20-1 and J is TRBJ2-1, with D perhaps being TRBD1 or TRBD2 (5 bases each). Germline-derived CDR1 and CDR2 are DFQATT and SNEGSKA (reference sequence). V lost 4 bases and J lost 6, with 16 bases in between. This CDR3 is built from 14 residues. CDR3 bases: TGCAGTGCTATGGGGGTAACCCCAACCAATGAGCAGTTCTTC. This translates into CSAMGVTPTNEQFF.

The table lists this clonotype with a few counts. Written as DNA, the CDR3 is TGTGCCAGCAGCTACAACAGGGGAGGTGATACTGAAGCTTTCTTT. The encoded protein is CASSYNRGGDTEAFF. V is TRBV7-9 and J is TRBJ1-1; 7 nucleotides line up with TRBD1. V trimming: 4 bases; J trimming: 5 bases; junction bases outside the gene matches: 10. Germline values: CDR1 SEHNR, CDR2 FQNEAQ (reference sequence). The CDR3 loop spans 15 amino acids.

The chain joins TRBV4-1 to TRBJ2-1, with D maybe TRBD2 (5 bases). The ends were cut back, 3 bases at V and 12 bases at J, with 18 bases in the middle. Germline CDR1 is MGHRA and CDR2 is YSYEKL. This CDR3 comprises 14 residues. The CDR3 loop reads CASSHPPGGVWQFF. The CDR3 nucleotides read TGCGCCAGCAGCCATCCCCCTGGAGGAGTTTGGCAGTTCTTC.

This clonotype was seen repeatedly, ten times or more. V usage is TRBV11-1 and J usage is TRBJ1-2; D remains ambiguous. The CDR3 runs 17 residues. The V and J ends lost 0 bases and 5 bases respectively, with 19 bases between them. The V gene's germline CDR1 is SGHAT and CDR2 FQDESV (reference sequence). This CDR3 is CASSLAAPGAFAYGYTF. CDR3 DNA sequence: TGTGCCAGCAGCTTAGCGGCCCCCGGCGCATTCGCTTATGGCTACACCTTC.

The chain is built from TRBV4-1 and TRBJ2-5; a weak D match, TRBD1 (6 bases). The CDR3 runs 14 residues. The V gene's germline CDR1 is MGHRA and CDR2 YSYEKL. Trimming shortened V by 4 bases and J by 6 bases, and 15 bases separated the two germline ends. The CDR3 protein is CASSRLEGEKTQYF. The CDR3 DNA reads as TGCGCCAGCAGCCGACTCGAGGGGGAGAAGACCCAGTACTTC.

This clonotype was recorded many times. The chain uses TRBV12-3 or TRBV12-4 and TRBJ2-3; 8 bases agree with TRBD1. V lost 6 bases, J lost 3 bases, and 8 bases stayed unmatched. This CDR3 is 15 amino acids long. The CDR3 DNA is TGTGCCAGCAGCTCCACAGGGGGTGGAACAGATACGCAGTATTTT. Translation: CASSSTGGGTDTQYF.

The chain has TRBV18 and TRBJ2-7; D is unclear. CDR3 size: 13 residues. V was cut by 0 bases and J by 5 bases, with 8 bases left in between. Germline V gene sequence: CDR1 KGHSH, CDR2 LQKENI. CDR3 sequence (DNA): TGTGCCAGCTCACCACCCCCAAGGGACGAGCAGTACTTC. Translation gives CASSPPPRDEQYF.